A selection of T cell receptor beta chains follows, all from one sample in a study of early T cells in non-severe SARS-CoV-2 infection. Each CDR3 protein gets one entry after TCRdb re-called the 5' RACE reads with MiXCR. This sample has about 61,000 distinct CDR3 sequences, with more than 10% found just once. Sequences were obtained from whole blood. These receptor sequences come from an adult who was a healthcare worker with PCR-confirmed SARS-CoV-2 infection or an uninfected control (not recorded which). Both conserved end residues are part of each CDR3. The order of the fields is CDR3 protein, CDR3 DNA, clone size, J gene, D gene, V gene. The D gene is left open where the match is weak. Only some rows state a clone size, as once, few, many or a class for expanded clones.

CDR3 protein: CASRLAGGPISYEQYF
CDR3 DNA: TGTGCCAGCCGACTAGCGGGGGGGCCCATCTCCTACGAGCAGTACTTC
clone size: .
J gene: TRBJ2-7
D gene: .
V gene: TRBV21-1

CDR3 protein: CASSRRVVEETQYF
CDR3 DNA: TGCGCCAGCAGCAGACGCGTCGTCGAAGAGACCCAGTACTTC
clone size: many
J gene: TRBJ2-5
D gene: .
V gene: TRBV5-1

CDR3 protein: CASSTGDRYYPRSSYEQYF
CDR3 DNA: TGTGCCAGCAGTACGGGGGACAGGTACTACCCTCGAAGCTCCTACGAGCAGTACTTC
clone size: few
J gene: TRBJ2-7
D gene: TRBD1
V gene: TRBV6-5

CDR3 protein: CSATPARGLASNEQFF
CDR3 DNA: TGCAGTGCTACCCCCGCCCGAGGACTAGCGTCAAATGAGCAGTTCTTC
clone size: many
J gene: TRBJ2-1
D gene: TRBD2
V gene: TRBV20-1

CDR3 protein: CASSLGSGGTDTQYF
CDR3 DNA: TGTGCCAGCAGCTTAGGTAGCGGGGGCACAGATACGCAGTATTTT
clone size: many
J gene: TRBJ2-3
D gene: TRBD2
V gene: TRBV5-6

CDR3 protein: CAWSSRDRAPYEQYF
CDR3 DNA: TGTGCCTGGAGCTCCCGGGACAGGGCCCCCTACGAGCAGTACTTC
clone size: many
J gene: TRBJ2-7
D gene: TRBD1
V gene: TRBV30

CDR3 protein: CSAREEGYEQYF
CDR3 DNA: TGCAGTGCTAGAGAGGAGGGCTACGAGCAGTACTTC
clone size: many
J gene: TRBJ2-7
D gene: .
V gene: TRBV20-1

CDR3 protein: CASTLHSGGEQFF
CDR3 DNA: TGTGCCAGCACCCTCCATAGCGGGGGGGAGCAGTTCTTC
clone size: many
J gene: TRBJ2-1
D gene: TRBD2
V gene: TRBV7-2

CDR3 protein: CSASPRGPTEAFF
CDR3 DNA: TGCAGTGCTAGTCCCAGGGGGCCCACTGAAGCTTTCTTT
clone size: many
J gene: TRBJ1-1
D gene: TRBD1
V gene: TRBV20-1

CDR3 protein: CASSLALGAPYGYTF
CDR3 DNA: TGTGCCAGCAGCTTAGCGTTGGGGGCTCCCTATGGCTACACCTTC
clone size: few
J gene: TRBJ1-2
D gene: .
V gene: TRBV7-9

CDR3 protein: CAIEGHVSGANVLTF
CDR3 DNA: TGTGCCATCGAAGGACATGTCTCTGGGGCCAACGTCCTGACTTTC
clone size: few
J gene: TRBJ2-6
D gene: .
V gene: TRBV6-8

CDR3 protein: CASSGGSLGGGRVTQYF
CDR3 DNA: TGTGCCAGCAGCGGGGGGAGCCTAGGCGGCGGTCGTGTGACCCAGTACTTC
clone size: .
J gene: TRBJ2-5
D gene: TRBD2
V gene: TRBV6-1

CDR3 protein: CASSSRAFGGTQYF
CDR3 DNA: TGTGCCAGCAGCTCCCGCGCTTTCGGGGGTACCCAGTACTTC
clone size: .
J gene: TRBJ2-5
D gene: .
V gene: TRBV11-2

CDR3 protein: CASSEGLAVPTVHQYF
CDR3 DNA: TGTGCCAGCAGCGAGGGACTAGCGGTCCCCACCGTGCACCAGTATTTT
clone size: many
J gene: TRBJ2-3
D gene: TRBD2
V gene: TRBV11-2

CDR3 protein: CASSHRVENTEAFF
CDR3 DNA: TGTGCCAGCTCACACAGGGTTGAGAACACTGAAGCTTTCTTT
clone size: many
J gene: TRBJ1-1
D gene: .
V gene: TRBV18

CDR3 protein: CTATYRESSPLHF
CDR3 DNA: TGCACCGCGACGTACAGGGAGAGTTCACCCCTCCACTTT
clone size: many
J gene: TRBJ1-6
D gene: .
V gene: TRBV29-1

CDR3 protein: CASSPSGGGDEQFF
CDR3 DNA: TGTGCCAGCAGCCCCAGCGGCGGGGGGGATGAGCAGTTCTTC
clone size: few
J gene: TRBJ2-1
D gene: TRBD2
V gene: TRBV7-6

CDR3 protein: CASSAGQLNTGELFF
CDR3 DNA: TGTGCCAGTAGTGCTGGACAGCTGAACACCGGGGAGCTGTTTTTT
clone size: few
J gene: TRBJ2-2
D gene: .
V gene: TRBV19

CDR3 protein: CATSRTGTVSGNTIYF
CDR3 DNA: TGTGCCACCAGCCGGACGGGGACAGTCTCTGGAAACACCATATATTTT
clone size: .
J gene: TRBJ1-3
D gene: TRBD1
V gene: TRBV15

CDR3 protein: CAWSGGRDRQFF
CDR3 DNA: TGTGCCTGGAGTGGGGGTCGGGACAGACAGTTCTTC
clone size: many
J gene: TRBJ2-1
D gene: TRBD1
V gene: TRBV30

CDR3 protein: CASSQSGVPYNEQFF
CDR3 DNA: TGTGCCAGCAGCCAATCGGGGGTACCCTACAATGAGCAGTTCTTC
clone size: few
J gene: TRBJ2-1
D gene: .
V gene: TRBV9

CDR3 protein: CASSIQGSAEAFF
CDR3 DNA: TGTGCCAGCAGCATACAGGGATCAGCTGAAGCTTTCTTT
clone size: .
J gene: TRBJ1-1
D gene: .
V gene: TRBV7-9

CDR3 protein: CASSDGTGLETQYF
CDR3 DNA: TGTGCCAGCAGTGACGGGACAGGGTTAGAGACCCAGTACTTC
clone size: many
J gene: TRBJ2-5
D gene: TRBD1
V gene: TRBV6-1

CDR3 protein: CASWGTSEEGADTQYF
CDR3 DNA: TGCGCCAGCTGGGGCACTAGCGAAGAGGGGGCAGATACGCAGTATTTT
clone size: many
J gene: TRBJ2-3
D gene: .
V gene: TRBV10-2

CDR3 protein: CASSLGTGNGYTF
CDR3 DNA: TGTGCCAGCAGCTTAGGGACAGGGAACGGCTACACCTTC
clone size: many
J gene: TRBJ1-2
D gene: TRBD1
V gene: TRBV11-2

CDR3 protein: CASSTTGSETQYF
CDR3 DNA: TGCGCCAGCAGCACAACAGGATCCGAGACCCAGTACTTC
clone size: few
J gene: TRBJ2-5
D gene: .
V gene: TRBV5-1

CDR3 protein: CASRTGDYGYTF
CDR3 DNA: TGTGCCAGCAGGACGGGGGACTATGGCTACACCTTC
clone size: .
J gene: TRBJ1-2
D gene: .
V gene: TRBV2

CDR3 protein: CASSSRTYTYEQYF
CDR3 DNA: TGTGCCAGCAGCTCTCGGACATATACCTACGAGCAGTACTTC
clone size: many
J gene: TRBJ2-7
D gene: .
V gene: TRBV3-1

CDR3 protein: CSARAVGVQNSPLHF
CDR3 DNA: TGCAGTGCTAGAGCGGTTGGGGTGCAGAATTCACCCCTCCACTTT
clone size: many
J gene: TRBJ1-6
D gene: .
V gene: TRBV20-1

CDR3 protein: CASSSSDRGRSGANVLTF
CDR3 DNA: TGTGCCAGCAGCTCCTCGGACAGGGGGCGTTCTGGGGCCAACGTCCTGACTTTC
clone size: few
J gene: TRBJ2-6
D gene: TRBD1
V gene: TRBV12-3/TRBV12-4

CDR3 protein: CSARTVSGNTIYF
CDR3 DNA: TGCAGTGCTCGGACAGTCTCTGGAAACACCATATATTTT
clone size: few
J gene: TRBJ1-3
D gene: .
V gene: TRBV20-1

CDR3 protein: CASSVDEISDYGYTF
CDR3 DNA: TGTGCCAGCAGCGTAGATGAAATATCAGACTATGGCTACACCTTC
clone size: few
J gene: TRBJ1-2
D gene: .
V gene: TRBV9

CDR3 protein: CASSLVSGGDTQYF
CDR3 DNA: TGTGCCAGCAGTTTAGTTTCCGGGGGAGATACGCAGTATTTT
clone size: many
J gene: TRBJ2-3
D gene: .
V gene: TRBV12-3/TRBV12-4

CDR3 protein: CASRVGQGNTEAFF
CDR3 DNA: TGTGCCAGCAGGGTCGGACAGGGGAACACTGAAGCTTTCTTT
clone size: .
J gene: TRBJ1-1
D gene: TRBD1
V gene: TRBV6-4

CDR3 protein: CASSVGAEHTQYF
CDR3 DNA: TGTGCCAGCAGCGTAGGAGCAGAACATACGCAGTATTTT
clone size: .
J gene: TRBJ2-3
D gene: .
V gene: TRBV9

CDR3 protein: CATSDLRLALPNTGELFF
CDR3 DNA: TGTGCCACCAGTGATTTGCGCCTGGCCCTCCCGAACACCGGGGAGCTGTTTTTT
clone size: many
J gene: TRBJ2-2
D gene: .
V gene: TRBV24-1

CDR3 protein: CASRRVLVSYEQYF
CDR3 DNA: TGTGCCAGCAGAAGGGTGCTAGTCTCCTACGAGCAGTACTTC
clone size: .
J gene: TRBJ2-7
D gene: .
V gene: TRBV2

CDR3 protein: CATSDATGSEAFF
CDR3 DNA: TGTGCCACCAGTGATGCGACAGGGTCTGAAGCTTTCTTT
clone size: few
J gene: TRBJ1-1
D gene: TRBD1
V gene: TRBV24-1

CDR3 protein: CASRGEYTDTQYF
CDR3 DNA: TGTGCCAGCAGAGGGGAATACACAGATACGCAGTATTTT
clone size: .
J gene: TRBJ2-3
D gene: .
V gene: TRBV2

CDR3 protein: CASKEGGQLKGGYTF
CDR3 DNA: TGTGCCAGCAAGGAGGGGGGACAACTCAAGGGTGGCTACACCTTC
clone size: many
J gene: TRBJ1-2
D gene: .
V gene: TRBV2

CDR3 protein: CASSPGGIGVNTEAFF
CDR3 DNA: TGTGCCAGCAGCCCTGGGGGCATAGGAGTGAACACTGAAGCTTTCTTT
clone size: many
J gene: TRBJ1-1
D gene: .
V gene: TRBV11-2

CDR3 protein: CASSYLGYNEQFF
CDR3 DNA: TGTGCCAGCAGTTATCTGGGGTACAATGAGCAGTTCTTC
clone size: .
J gene: TRBJ2-1
D gene: .
V gene: TRBV6-2/TRBV6-3

CDR3 protein: CASSQDIHEQYF
CDR3 DNA: TGTGCCAGCAGCCAAGATATCCACGAGCAGTACTTC
clone size: many
J gene: TRBJ2-7
D gene: .
V gene: TRBV3-1

CDR3 protein: CSALGTVEAFF
CDR3 DNA: TGCAGCGCCCTGGGGACAGTTGAAGCTTTCTTT
clone size: many
J gene: TRBJ1-1
D gene: TRBD1
V gene: TRBV29-1

CDR3 protein: CASSLGVAGELFF
CDR3 DNA: TGTGCCAGCAGCTTAGGAGTGGCCGGGGAGCTGTTTTTT
clone size: .
J gene: TRBJ2-2
D gene: .
V gene: TRBV11-2

CDR3 protein: CASSLDPGQSSYEQYF
CDR3 DNA: TGTGCCAGCAGCTTAGATCCGGGACAAAGCTCCTACGAGCAGTACTTC
clone size: many
J gene: TRBJ2-7
D gene: .
V gene: TRBV11-2

CDR3 protein: CASSLDAGWNTEAFF
CDR3 DNA: TGTGCCAGCAGCTTAGACGCAGGGTGGAACACTGAAGCTTTCTTT
clone size: many
J gene: TRBJ1-1
D gene: .
V gene: TRBV7-6

CDR3 protein: CASSRGGAADTQYF
CDR3 DNA: TGTGCCAGCAGCAGGGGTGGGGCAGCAGATACGCAGTATTTT
clone size: many
J gene: TRBJ2-3
D gene: .
V gene: TRBV7-6

CDR3 protein: CASSYSKDRTKETQYF
CDR3 DNA: TGTGCCAGCAGTTACTCGAAGGACAGAACCAAAGAGACCCAGTACTTC
clone size: many
J gene: TRBJ2-5
D gene: .
V gene: TRBV6-2/TRBV6-3

CDR3 protein: CASSLSLHRSEQFF
CDR3 DNA: TGTGCCAGCAGCTTATCTCTCCACCGAAGCGAGCAGTTCTTC
clone size: many
J gene: TRBJ2-1
D gene: .
V gene: TRBV7-8